This record covers a single T cell receptor (beta chain). What it recognizes is unknown. Per germline, CDR1 MNHEY and CDR2 SMNVEV (reference sequence). Trimming at V came to 5 bases and at J to 4 bases, leaving 8 bases not matched to a gene. The CDR3 contains 16 residues. The PCR employed 60 Vbeta primers together with 13 Jbeta primers. Here immunoSEQ multiplex PCR was the method, and the copy in TCRdb shows in-frame clones only, minus some. Of roughly 150,000 clones detected, around two thirds appear once; the ten largest clones hold 8% to 13%. This entry is derived from a study of cytomegalovirus exposure and HLA in healthy donors. Overall study results and limits: Later on, a genetic analysis was performed. It linked a missense variant in DCLRE1C with V- and J-gene trimming of TCR beta.

Input material: PBMCs. The sequence came from a man aged 25 to 40 in good health and CMV-seropositive. This sequence joins TRBV27 and TRBJ2-1, with 10 bases matching TRBD2. The CDR3 sequence is CASSKSGRAGYNEQFF. Here the CDR3 DNA reads TGTGCCAGCAGTAAGAGCGGGAGGGCCGGGTACAATGAGCAGTTCTTC.